Presented here are 17 T cell receptor beta chains from one specimen sequenced in a study of shared clonotypes between healthy human individuals. Sequencing was performed with immunoSEQ multiplex PCR; in TCRdb, only in-frame clones are kept and a portion is missing. The sample lists 2,100,000 or so clones; approximately 94% were seen once. Sequenced material: naive CD4+ T cells sorted from blood. The sample's subset: CD45RA+ positively selected. These receptors were obtained from a young man in good health.

The chain is built from TRBV18 and TRBJ1-6; D is ambiguous. The CDR3 sequence is 14 residues long. The ends were cut back, 3 bases at V and 8 bases at J, with 11 bases in the middle. Germline CDR1 and CDR2: KGHSH and LQKENI. The CDR3 DNA is TGTGCCAGCTCACCCACTCACGGGGATTCACCCCTCCACTTT. Translating gives CASSPTHGDSPLHF.

The chain joins TRBV18 to TRBJ2-7, with 8 bases identical to TRBD1. The CDR3 extends over 13 amino acids. Trimming cost V 7 bases and J 2 bases; bases outside gene matches: 4. Germline lookup yields CDR1 KGHSH and CDR2 LQKENI. The CDR3 loop is CASCRDRTYEQYF. Here the CDR3 DNA reads TGTGCCAGCTGCCGGGACAGGACCTACGAGCAGTACTTC.

This clone occurred once. The chain combines TRBV29-1 with TRBJ2-1; D possibly corresponds to TRBD2 (5 bases). The germline CDR1 and CDR2 sequences are SQVTM and ANQGSEA. The CDR3 covers 14 residues. With 3 bases removed from V and 4 bases from J, the gap between germline ends came to 13 bases. CDR3 sequence: CSVDRPGIYNEQFF. CDR3 DNA: TGCAGCGTTGACAGACCGGGGATATACAATGAGCAGTTCTTC.

This clone was detected once. The chain joins TRBV2 to TRBJ1-5; TRBD1 agrees at 10 bases. Germline CDR1 SNHLY, CDR2 FYNNEI. This CDR3 has 15 amino acids. The J segment lost 3 bases and the V segment lost 6 bases, leaving 5 bases of the junction unmatched. CDR3 coding DNA: TGTGCCAGCAGGACTGACAGGGGGCCCAATCAGCCCCAGCATTTT. Its protein is CASRTDRGPNQPQHF.

The V gene is TRBV7-8, the J gene TRBJ2-7; D is perhaps TRBD2 (6 bases). The CDR3 has 15 amino acids. Per germline, CDR1 SGHVS and CDR2 FQNEAQ. V was cut by 5 bases and J by 2 bases, with 16 bases left in between. For the CDR3, the DNA is TGTGCCAGCAGCCGAGGGACGGGAGAAACCTACGAGCAGTACTTC. This encodes CASSRGTGETYEQYF.

The CDR3 sequence is CASSPREGANTEAFF. The CDR3 DNA sequence: TGTGCCAGTAGCCCCAGGGAGGGGGCCAACACTGAAGCTTTCTTT. V and J are TRBV19 and TRBJ1-1, with 7 bases lining up with TRBD1. V shed 6 bases and J 2 bases; nucleotides not matched to a gene: 9. Germline CDR1 LNHDA, CDR2 SQIVND (reference sequence). This CDR3 comprises 15 residues.

In this sample, this clone turned up once. This chain uses TRBV9 with TRBJ1-1; D is possibly TRBD1 (6 bases). CDR1 and CDR2 from the germline V gene are SGDLS and YYNGEE. V lost 3 bases and J 4 bases, leaving 10 bases between the germline ends. CDR3 length: 13 residues. The DNA of the CDR3 is TGTGCCAGCAGCGCCAGGGGTTTCACTGAAGCTTTCTTT. Residues: CASSARGFTEAFF.

The chain has TRBV19 and TRBJ1-5; D ambiguous. This CDR3 region has 14 residues. V dropped 5 bases and J dropped 2 bases, with 10 bases sitting between them. Germline CDR1 reads LNHDA; CDR2 reads SQIVND (reference sequence). CDR3 loop: CASSLEGGNQPQHF. CDR3 bases: TGTGCCAGTAGTCTCGAGGGTGGCAATCAGCCCCAGCATTTT.

V and J are TRBV7-2 and TRBJ2-1, with 10 bases that match TRBD1. Germline V gene data show CDR1 as SGHTA and CDR2 as FQGNSA. This CDR3 has 18 amino acids. With 1 base clipped from V and 7 bases from J, the junction kept 13 bases outside the gene matches. The CDR3 coding sequence is TGTGCCAGCAGCTTAGTAAGTTTAGGGACAGGGGATCCGAATGAGCAGTTCTTC. Protein: CASSLVSLGTGDPNEQFF. Using reference TRBV7-2 and TRBJ2-1 for the parts outside the CDR3, the full variable domain is GAGVSQSPSNKVTEKGKDVELRCDPISGHTALYWYRQSLGQGLEFLIYFQGNSAPDKSGLPSDRFSAERTGGSVSTLTIQRTQQEDSAVYLCASSLVSLGTGDPNEQFFGPGTRLTVL.

The chain employs TRBV9 and TRBJ1-1; TRBD1 agrees at 8 bases. Germline V gene data show CDR1 as SGDLS and CDR2 as YYNGEE. This CDR3 is 15 amino acids long. V gave up 3 bases and J gave up 7 bases; unmatched junction bases: 11. Here the CDR3 DNA reads TGTGCCAGCAGCGCGTGGACAGGGCGAGGGGGTGAAGCTTTCTTT. Translation gives CASSAWTGRGGEAFF.

The CDR3 DNA reads as TGTGCCAGCTCACCGAAGGGACGGGACACTGAAGCTTTCTTT. Residues: CASSPKGRDTEAFF. This chain links TRBV18 with TRBJ1-1, with D possibly TRBD1 on 5 matching bases. This CDR3 region has 14 residues. Germline V gene lookup returns CDR1 KGHSH and CDR2 LQKENI. The V end lost 3 bases, the J end lost 3 bases, and 11 bases lay between the germline ends.

This sequence joins TRBV2 and TRBJ1-5, with TRBD1 identical over 8 bases. Germline loops: CDR1 SNHLY, CDR2 FYNNEI. This CDR3 region has 14 residues. The V and J ends lost 3 bases and 4 bases, in that order; junction bases with no gene match: 2. CDR3 sequence reads: CASSDRQGNQPQHF. Written as DNA, the CDR3 is TGTGCCAGCAGTGATCGACAGGGGAATCAGCCCCAGCATTTT. Complete variable domain (other parts from reference TRBV2 and TRBJ1-5): EPEVTQTPSHQVTQMGQEVILRCVPISNHLYFYWYRQILGQKVEFLVSFYNNEISEKSEIFDDQFSVERPDGSNFTLKIRSTKLEDSAMYFCASSDRQGNQPQHFGDGTRLSIL.

This chain joins TRBV20-1 and TRBJ1-2; D uncertain. Trimming removed 1 base from V and 8 bases from J, with 8 bases in between. Germline loops: CDR1 DFQATT, CDR2 SNEGSKA (reference sequence). This CDR3 contains 11 residues. The CDR3, as DNA: TGCAGTGCTAGAGGGGCGGTGGGCTACACCTTC. Amino acids: CSARGAVGYTF.

The chain is built from TRBV2 and TRBJ2-7; D is unclear. From germline, CDR1 is SNHLY and CDR2 FYNNEI. V was pared by 4 bases and J by 0 bases, with 4 bases between. CDR3 length: 12 residues. CDR3 coding DNA: TGTGCCAGCAGTGTCCTCTCCTACGAGCAGTACTTC. As protein: CASSVLSYEQYF. The full variable domain, with the rest looked up from reference TRBV2 and TRBJ2-7, is EPEVTQTPSHQVTQMGQEVILRCVPISNHLYFYWYRQILGQKVEFLVSFYNNEISEKSEIFDDQFSVERPDGSNFTLKIRSTKLEDSAMYFCASSVLSYEQYFGPGTRLTVT.

This rearrangement joins TRBV6-5 to TRBJ1-1, with D unclear. This CDR3 contains 14 residues. CDR1 is MNHEY and CDR2 is SVGAGI in the germline V gene. V shed 6 bases and J shed 5 bases, with 16 bases lying between them. CDR3 residues: CASSHDGMGTEAFF. The CDR3 DNA reads as TGTGCCAGCAGCCATGACGGGATGGGGACTGAAGCTTTCTTT.

This chain connects TRBV5-4 to TRBJ2-3; D is possibly TRBD2 (6 bases). The length of the CDR3 is 15 residues. CDR1 and CDR2 from the germline V gene are SGHNT and YYREEE (reference sequence). V was shortened by 2 bases and J by 2 bases, with 12 bases between the two germline ends. Written as DNA, the CDR3 is TGTGCCAGCAGCTTAGGCGGGGCCAACACAGATACGCAGTATTTT. As protein: CASSLGGANTDTQYF.

J is TRBJ2-5 and V is TRBV15; 11 bases match TRBD2. Per the germline V gene, CDR1 is LNHNV and CDR2 is YYDKDF (reference sequence). The CDR3 consists of 18 residues. V trimming: 1 base; J trimming: 2 bases; junction bases outside the gene matches: 9. CDR3 loop: CATSRGASGGTLQETQYF. Here the CDR3 DNA reads TGTGCCACCAGCAGAGGGGCTAGCGGGGGGACTTTACAAGAGACCCAGTACTTC.